These 18 T cell receptor beta chains were sequenced from one sample in a study of blood T cell repertoires in COVID-19. Sequencing was performed with immunoSEQ multiplex PCR; in TCRdb, only in-frame clones are kept and a portion is missing. Here the sample spans tens of thousands of clones, over 65% being singletons. Source material: peripheral blood. All receptors derive from a woman aged 70-85 years with acute or convalescent COVID-19.

V is TRBV11-1 and J is TRBJ2-7; 7 bases are shared with TRBD2. The CDR3 sequence is 14 residues long. J lost 3 bases, V lost 1 base, and 3 bases had no gene match. The germline V gene has CDR1 SGHAT and CDR2 FQDESV (reference sequence). The CDR3 reads CASSLGEGLYEQYF. The DNA for the CDR3 is TGTGCCAGCAGCTTAGGGGAGGGTCTCTACGAGCAGTACTTC.

The rearrangement links TRBV5-1 to TRBJ1-3, with D possibly being TRBD1 (5 bases). V lost 4 bases to trimming and J lost 9 bases, with 17 bases between them. The CDR3 is 14 amino acids. Germline V gene data show CDR1 as SGHRS and CDR2 as YFSETQ. CDR3 bases: TGCGCCAGCAGCCTAGACTTCTCCGGGGGCACCATATATTTT. This translates into CASSLDFSGGTIYF.

This clone was observed once. The CDR3 loop reads CAITGGYGYTF. In DNA form, the CDR3 reads TGTGCCATCACCGGAGGGTATGGCTACACCTTC. The chain uses TRBV10-3 and TRBJ1-2; D is uncertain. The CDR3 consists of 11 residues. The germline V and J ends were trimmed by 7 bases and 5 bases, with 8 bases remaining between them. The germline CDR1 and CDR2 sequences are ENHRY and SYGVKD.

This clone was recorded a few times. This rearrangement joins TRBV29-1 to TRBJ1-2, with no clear D. CDR3 length: 12 residues. V dropped 6 bases and J dropped 8 bases, with 16 bases sitting between them. Germline values: CDR1 SQVTM, CDR2 ANQGSEA. CDR3 region: CSVGWRREGYTF. As DNA, the CDR3 is TGCAGCGTCGGGTGGCGGCGGGAAGGCTACACCTTC.

The chain couples TRBV7-9 to TRBJ2-1; maybe TRBD1 (5 bases). The V gene lost 8 bases and the J gene lost 3 bases, with 11 bases spanning the gap. Germline-derived CDR1 and CDR2 are SEHNR and FQNEAQ (reference sequence). The CDR3 is 13 amino acids. The CDR3 DNA is TGTGCCAGCCAACAAGGGGACTACAATGAGCAGTTCTTC. It is translated as CASQQGDYNEQFF.

This clone was seen a few times. The rearrangement uses TRBV4-1 and TRBJ1-3; the match to TRBD1 covers 7 bases. V shed 2 bases, J shed 2 bases, and the junction held 9 bases outside the gene matches. Per germline, CDR1 MGHRA and CDR2 YSYEKL. The CDR3 is 17 amino acids. The CDR3 is CASSQNRQGLTGNTIYF. CDR3 DNA sequence: TGCGCCAGCAGCCAAAACCGACAGGGACTGACTGGAAACACCATATATTTT.

J is TRBJ1-2 and V is TRBV6-1; TRBD1 aligns across 10 bases. Germline V gene data show CDR1 as MNHNS and CDR2 as SASEGT. CDR3 length: 15 amino acids. Trimming removed 1 base from V and 5 bases from J; junction bases left unmatched: 4. CDR3 coding DNA: TGTGCCAGCAGTGAAGGGGGACAGGGGTCGTATGGCTACACCTTC. Its protein product is CASSEGGQGSYGYTF.

The chain recombines TRBV28 with TRBJ2-7; 7 nucleotides line up with TRBD2. The CDR3 has 13 residues. Germline CDR1 and CDR2: MDHEN and SYDVKM. V trimming: 3 bases; J trimming: 5 bases; junction bases outside the gene matches: 4. CDR3 nucleotide sequence: TGTGCCAGCAGTTTTGCGGGAGAACACGAGCAGTACTTC. This sequence encodes CASSFAGEHEQYF.

The chain couples TRBV11-1 to TRBJ2-5; tentatively, D is TRBD1 (6 bases). The V gene lost 4 bases and the J gene lost 7 bases, with 13 bases spanning the gap. The CDR3 loop spans 13 amino acids. Germline-derived CDR1 and CDR2 are SGHAT and FQDESV (reference sequence). The CDR3 DNA reads as TGTGCCAGCAGCTCGGCAGGGGATTGGACCCAGTACTTC. This sequence encodes CASSSAGDWTQYF.

This clone was recorded a few times. CDR3 residues: CASRATANYGYTF. Written as DNA, the CDR3 is TGTGCCAGCAGGGCGACAGCTAACTATGGCTACACCTTC. The chain couples TRBV28 to TRBJ1-2; maybe TRBD1 (5 bases). This CDR3 spans 13 amino acids. Germline lookup yields CDR1 MDHEN and CDR2 SYDVKM. The V end was cut by 6 bases, the J end by 0 bases, with 8 bases between.

V and J are TRBV12-3 or TRBV12-4 and TRBJ1-6; TRBD1 is a possible D gene (5 bases). The CDR3 runs to 12 residues. Trimming took off 6 bases at V and 7 bases at J, with 7 bases between the two ends. The DNA of the CDR3 is TGTGCCAGCAGGCCAGGGAATTCACCCCTCCACTTT. As protein: CASRPGNSPLHF.

This clone was seen only a few times. The gene calls are TRBV7-9 and TRBJ2-7, with TRBD1 matching over 9 bases. The CDR3 runs to 14 residues. Losses at the gene ends were 3 bases for V and 3 bases for J; bases not matched to a gene: 3. From germline, CDR1 is SEHNR and CDR2 FQNEAQ (reference sequence). DNA of the CDR3: TGTGCCAGCAGCTTGACAGGGGGAGGCTACGAGCAGTACTTC. Translated: CASSLTGGGYEQYF. The whole variable domain, remainder taken from reference TRBV7-9 and TRBJ2-7, is DTGVSQNPRHKITKRGQNVTFRCDPISEHNRLYWYRQTLGQGPEFLTYFQNEAQLEKSRLLSDRFSAERPKGSFSTLEIQRTEQGDSAMYLCASSLTGGGYEQYFGPGTRLTVT.

This clone was detected only a few times. The V gene is TRBV5-6, the J gene TRBJ2-7; D may be TRBD1 (5 bases). The CDR3 loop spans 13 amino acids. Per germline, CDR1 SGHDT and CDR2 YYEEEE. Trimming took off 0 bases at V and 1 base at J, with 5 bases between the two ends. The CDR3 region is CASSLDRSYEQYF. The DNA for the CDR3 is TGTGCCAGCAGCTTGGACAGGTCCTACGAGCAGTACTTC.

This clone was detected only once. The rearrangement uses TRBV3-1 (or the pseudogene TRBV3-2) and TRBJ2-6, with D perhaps matching TRBD1 (6 bases). The CDR3 extends over 15 amino acids. Germline V lookup: CDR1 LGHDT, CDR2 YNNKEL (reference sequence). Trimming left V 3 bases short and J 3 bases short, with 9 bases between. DNA of the CDR3: TGTGCCAGCAGCCAGACACAGGGTGGGGCCAACGTCCTGACTTTC. It specifies CASSQTQGGANVLTF.

This clone is classed as medium-sized. V gene TRBV7-9 combines with J gene TRBJ2-7; TRBD1 agrees at 10 bases. From germline, CDR1 is SEHNR and CDR2 FQNEAQ (reference sequence). Trimming cost V 4 bases and J 2 bases; bases outside gene matches: 5. The CDR3 is 15 amino acids. This CDR3 reads CASSYLGTGAYEQYF. CDR3 nucleotide sequence: TGTGCCAGCAGCTACCTCGGGACAGGGGCCTACGAGCAGTACTTC.

This chain links TRBV7-2 with TRBJ2-3, with 11 bases identical to TRBD2. This CDR3 is 16 amino acids long. Germline assignment: CDR1 SGHTA and CDR2 FQGNSA. With V trimmed by 1 base and J by 5 bases, 5 bases remained unmatched. CDR3 protein: CASSLVGLAGGDTQYF. CDR3 DNA sequence: TGTGCCAGCAGCTTAGTTGGCCTAGCGGGAGGAGATACGCAGTATTTT.

V gene TRBV5-4 combines with J gene TRBJ2-5; TRBD1 agrees at 7 bases. The CDR3 sequence is 16 residues long. Germline CDR1 and CDR2: SGHNT and YYREEE (reference sequence). The trim removed 0 bases at V and 0 bases at J, leaving 5 bases unmatched. Here the CDR3 reads CASSLGGGAYQETQYF. In nucleotides, the CDR3 is TGTGCCAGCAGCTTGGGAGGGGGCGCGTACCAAGAGACCCAGTACTTC.

The gene calls are TRBV7-9 and TRBJ2-5, with 10 positions matching TRBD2. After removal of 0 bases from V and 5 bases from J, the junction contained 12 bases not matched to a gene. CDR1 is SEHNR and CDR2 is FQNEAQ in the germline V gene (reference sequence). This CDR3 is 18 amino acids long. The CDR3 sequence is CASSLALRSGGADETQYF. DNA for the CDR3: TGTGCCAGCAGCTTAGCTCTAAGAAGCGGGGGGGCCGATGAGACCCAGTACTTC.